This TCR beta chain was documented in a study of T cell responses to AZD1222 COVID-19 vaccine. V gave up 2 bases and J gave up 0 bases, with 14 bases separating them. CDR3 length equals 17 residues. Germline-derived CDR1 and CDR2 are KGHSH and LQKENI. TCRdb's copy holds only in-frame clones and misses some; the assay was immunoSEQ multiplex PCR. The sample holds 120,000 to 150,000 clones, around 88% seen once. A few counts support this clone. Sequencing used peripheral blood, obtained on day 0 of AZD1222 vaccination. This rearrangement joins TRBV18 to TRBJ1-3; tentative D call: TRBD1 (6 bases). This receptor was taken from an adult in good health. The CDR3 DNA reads TGTGCCAGCTCACCAGGGCCGGGGGCATACTCTGGAAACACCATATATTTT. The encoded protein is CASSPGPGAYSGNTIYF.